This TCR beta chain was obtained from a study of early T cells in non-severe SARS-CoV-2 infection. Study-level information: RNA in bulk from unsorted whole blood was sequenced, and chains were unpaired. Study outcomes and limitations: Lookups in VDJdb leaned toward anti-spike CD8 responses and missed private and CD4 specificities.

Researchers tagged individual cDNA molecules with unique molecular identifiers. Via MiXCR, TCRdb re-called the 5' RACE reads, giving one row per CDR3 protein. Of under 85,000 distinct CDR3 sequences listed, about 10% were seen once; the top ten hold 5% to 6.5%. V shed 8 bases, J shed 3 bases, and the junction held 2 bases outside the gene matches. The CDR3 loop spans 11 amino acids. Germline CDR1 is SQVTM and CDR2 is ANQGSEA. This clonotype was seen many times. Its antigen is not identified. The TCR sequence derives from an adult who was a healthcare worker with PCR-confirmed SARS-CoV-2 infection or an uninfected control (not recorded which). The V gene is TRBV29-1, the J gene TRBJ1-2; 8 bases map to TRBD1. The specimen sequenced was whole blood. CDR3 sequence (DNA): TGCAGCCTGGGACAGGACTATGGCTACACCTTC. Translating it yields CSLGQDYGYTF.